The next 16 T cell receptor beta chains were all read from a single sample in a study of PD-L1 blockade in urothelial cancer. Some clones are missing from TCRdb's copy, which holds only in-frame ones; the method was immunoSEQ multiplex PCR. The sample includes more than 90,000 clones, 91% of them seen just once. Time point in this sample: peripheral blood 6 weeks after treatment start. Sample: PBMCs, taken around atezolizumab (anti-PD-L1) treatment. The origin of the receptors is a man aged 55-75 years with urothelial cancer.

The CDR3 region is CASTEAGELFF. CDR3 DNA: TGTGCCAGTACGGAGGCCGGGGAGCTGTTTTTT. V usage is TRBV19 and J usage is TRBJ2-2; possibly TRBD2 for D (5 bases). V was shortened by 7 bases and J by 6 bases, with 6 bases between the two germline ends. Germline CDR1 is LNHDA and CDR2 is SQIVND (reference sequence). The CDR3 covers 11 residues.

The chain couples TRBV5-1 to TRBJ1-2; TRBD1 agrees at 7 bases. Germline values: CDR1 SGHRS, CDR2 YFSETQ. V was pared by 3 bases and J by 4 bases, with 6 bases of the junction left unmatched. The length of the CDR3 is 14 residues. In nucleotides, the CDR3 is TGCGCCAGCAGCTCACGCGGGACAGCCTATGGCTACACCTTC. Protein: CASSSRGTAYGYTF.

The rearrangement joins TRBV28 to TRBJ1-1, with 9 bases identical to TRBD1. CDR1 and CDR2 from the germline V gene are MDHEN and SYDVKM. The CDR3 runs 13 residues. The trim removed 4 bases at V and 11 bases at J, leaving 8 bases unmatched. This CDR3 reads CASSSPQGAAAFF. CDR3 sequence (DNA): TGTGCCAGCAGTTCCCCACAGGGGGCCGCGGCTTTCTTT. Full variable domain (remainder filled in from reference TRBV28 and TRBJ1-1): DVKVTQSSRYLVKRTGEKVFLECVQDMDHENMFWYRQDPGLGLRLIYFSYDVKMKEKGDIPEGYSVSREKKERFSLILESASTNQTSMYLCASSSPQGAAAFFGQGTRLTVV.

The chain is built from TRBV11-3 and TRBJ2-3, with 7 bases fitting TRBD2. The germline V gene has CDR1 SGHNT and CDR2 YENEEA. J lost 2 bases, V lost 5 bases, and 13 bases had no gene match. CDR3 length equals 17 residues. CDR3 region: CASSPGREVGDTDTQYF. In DNA, the CDR3 is TGTGCCAGCAGCCCTGGGAGGGAGGTAGGGGACACAGATACGCAGTATTTT.

The chain employs TRBV6-6 and TRBJ1-2; 7 nucleotides match TRBD1. The CDR3 is 13 amino acids. After removal of 8 bases from V and 6 bases from J, the junction contained 9 bases not matched to a gene. Germline V gene sequence: CDR1 MNHNY, CDR2 SVGAGI (reference sequence). In DNA, the CDR3 is TGTGCCAGCGCGGGCACAGGGGACCATGGCTACACCTTC. Encoded protein: CASAGTGDHGYTF.

The chain combines TRBV9 with TRBJ2-5, with TRBD2 matching over 9 bases. Germline loops: CDR1 SGDLS, CDR2 YYNGEE. V shed 1 base, J shed 2 bases, and the junction held 6 bases outside the gene matches. CDR3 size: 16 residues. The CDR3 here is CASSVNRLADQETQYF. The CDR3 bases are TGTGCCAGCAGCGTAAATAGACTAGCGGATCAAGAGACCCAGTACTTC.

The chain recombines TRBV19 with TRBJ1-2; tentatively, D is TRBD1 (5 bases). Trimming took off 3 bases at V and 6 bases at J, with 8 bases between the two ends. The CDR3 contains 12 residues. Germline CDR1 and CDR2: LNHDA and SQIVND (reference sequence). CDR3: CASSMIGDGYTF. CDR3 coding DNA: TGTGCCAGTAGTATGATAGGGGATGGCTACACCTTC.

The gene calls are TRBV29-1 and TRBJ1-1; D unresolved. The germline gives CDR1 SQVTM, CDR2 ANQGSEA. V lost 6 bases and J lost 1, with 9 bases in between. The CDR3 totals 12 residues. The chain's CDR3 is CSVEGGNTEAFF. The CDR3 DNA sequence: TGCAGCGTGGAGGGTGGGAACACTGAAGCTTTCTTT. Full variable domain (outside the CDR3, taken from reference TRBV29-1 and TRBJ1-1): SAVISQKPSRDICQRGTSLTIQCQVDSQVTMMFWYRQQPGQSLTLIATANQGSEATYESGFVIDKFPISRPNLTFSTLTVSNMSPEDSSIYLCSVEGGNTEAFFGQGTRLTVV.

The V and J genes are TRBV7-9 and TRBJ2-3, with D tentatively TRBD1 (5 bases). CDR3 size: 16 residues. Germline V lookup: CDR1 SEHNR, CDR2 FQNEAQ (reference sequence). Trimming pared 1 base from V and 2 bases from J, leaving 13 bases between. The CDR3 DNA reads TGTGCCAGCAGCTTAGGACAGTCATTCCCCACAGATACGCAGTATTTT. Its protein product is CASSLGQSFPTDTQYF.

The chain recombines TRBV14 with TRBJ2-3; D unresolved. Germline V gene sequence: CDR1 SGHDN, CDR2 FVKESK. The CDR3 spans 15 residues. V lost 2 bases and J lost 1, with 10 bases in between. The CDR3 coding sequence is TGTGCCAGCAGCCAATTTACAACCGGCACAGATACGCAGTATTTT. This gives the protein CASSQFTTGTDTQYF.

The CDR3 loop is CSAPGGDTQYF. The CDR3 nucleotides read TGCAGTGCTCCAGGGGGAGATACGCAGTATTTT. The J gene is TRBJ2-3, the V gene TRBV20-1, with 7 bases lining up with TRBD1. Germline V gene lookup returns CDR1 DFQATT and CDR2 SNEGSKA (reference sequence). The CDR3 is made up of 11 amino acids. V shed 5 bases and J 5 bases; nucleotides not matched to a gene: 1.

This clone was seen a single time. The chain recombines TRBV4-2 with TRBJ2-1; 9 bases are a match to TRBD2. The CDR3 runs 15 residues. V lost 1 base to trimming and J lost 6 bases; unmatched junction nucleotides: 4. Germline lookup yields CDR1 LGHNA and CDR2 YNFKEQ. The CDR3: CASSQGTSGPNEQFF. CDR3 nucleotides: TGTGCCAGCAGCCAAGGAACTAGCGGGCCCAATGAGCAGTTCTTC.

V is TRBV7-3 and J is TRBJ2-1, with no clear D. The CDR3 extends over 14 amino acids. Germline V gene lookup returns CDR1 SGHTA and CDR2 FQGTGA. V gave up 4 bases and J gave up 3 bases, with 10 bases separating them. CDR3 nucleotide sequence: TGTGCCAGCAGCTCTGGGCACCTCTACAATGAGCAGTTCTTC. This sequence encodes CASSSGHLYNEQFF. The full variable domain, with the rest looked up from reference TRBV7-3 and TRBJ2-1, is GAGVSQTPSNKVTEKGKYVELRCDPISGHTALYWYRQSLGQGPEFLIYFQGTGAADDSGLPNDRFFAVRPEGSVSTLKIQRTERGDSAVYLCASSSGHLYNEQFFGPGTRLTVL.

In this sample, this clone turned up once. The genes are TRBV4-3 and TRBJ2-7; 9 bases align to TRBD2. Trimming removed 0 bases from V and 9 bases from J; junction bases left unmatched: 6. This CDR3 contains 14 residues. Germline assignment: CDR1 LGHNA and CDR2 YSLEER. CDR3 in amino acids: CASSQEAAGGPQYF. The CDR3 DNA is TGCGCCAGCAGCCAAGAGGCTGCGGGAGGGCCGCAGTACTTC.

The genes are TRBV4-1 and TRBJ2-1; TRBD1 matches at 9 bases. V shed 4 bases, J shed 0 bases, and the junction held 7 bases outside the gene matches. The CDR3 sequence is 17 residues long. CDR1 MGHRA and CDR2 YSYEKL come from the germline V gene. Here the CDR3 DNA reads TGCGCCAGCAGCCTTCTACCGGGACAGGGCTCCTACAATGAGCAGTTCTTC. Residues: CASSLLPGQGSYNEQFF.

The gene calls are TRBV5-1 and TRBJ2-7; 8 positions match TRBD1. The V segment lost 2 bases and the J segment 2 bases; nucleotides outside the gene matches: 3. The germline CDR1 and CDR2 sequences are SGHRS and YFSETQ. This CDR3 comprises 14 residues. The CDR3 protein is CASSFGQGPYEQYF. The CDR3 DNA reads TGCGCCAGCAGCTTTGGACAGGGACCCTACGAGCAGTACTTC.